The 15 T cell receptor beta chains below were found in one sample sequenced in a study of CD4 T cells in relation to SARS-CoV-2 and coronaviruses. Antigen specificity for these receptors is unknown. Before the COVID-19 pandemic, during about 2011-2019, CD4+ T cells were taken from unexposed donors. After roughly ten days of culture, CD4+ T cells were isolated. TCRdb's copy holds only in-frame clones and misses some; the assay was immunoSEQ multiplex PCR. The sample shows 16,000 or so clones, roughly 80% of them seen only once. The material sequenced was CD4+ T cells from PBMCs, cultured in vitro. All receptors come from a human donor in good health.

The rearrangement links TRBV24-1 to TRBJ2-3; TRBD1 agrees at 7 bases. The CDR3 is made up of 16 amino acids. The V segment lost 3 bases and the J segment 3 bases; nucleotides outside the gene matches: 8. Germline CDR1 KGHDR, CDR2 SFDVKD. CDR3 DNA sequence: TGTGCCACCAGTGATCTAACCACGACAGGGACAGATACGCAGTATTTT. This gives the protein CATSDLTTTGTDTQYF.

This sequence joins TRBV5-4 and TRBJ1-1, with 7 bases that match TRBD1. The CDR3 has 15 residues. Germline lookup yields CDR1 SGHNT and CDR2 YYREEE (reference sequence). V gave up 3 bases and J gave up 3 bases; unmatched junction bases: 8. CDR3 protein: CASSSLTGWDTEAFF. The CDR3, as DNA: TGTGCCAGCAGCTCCCTGACAGGGTGGGACACTGAAGCTTTCTTT.

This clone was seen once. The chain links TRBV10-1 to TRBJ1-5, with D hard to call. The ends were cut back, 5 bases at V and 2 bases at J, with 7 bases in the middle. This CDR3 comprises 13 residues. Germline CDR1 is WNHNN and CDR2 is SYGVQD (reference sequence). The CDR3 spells CASSSRGNQPQHF. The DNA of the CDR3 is TGCGCCAGCAGTTCGAGGGGCAATCAGCCCCAGCATTTT.

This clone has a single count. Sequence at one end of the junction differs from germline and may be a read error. The CDR3 protein is CASSQARVGWIEAFF. CDR3 bases: TGTGCCAGCAGTCAAGCTAGGGTGGGCTGGATTGAAGCTTTCTTT. The V and J genes are TRBV6-1 and TRBJ1-1; no firm D call. The CDR3 spans 15 residues. The germline gives CDR1 MNHNS, CDR2 SASEGT.

The chain's CDR3 is CASSLSDRGSGNTIYF. The CDR3 DNA is TGCGCCAGCAGCTTATCGGACAGGGGCTCTGGAAACACCATATATTTT. This chain uses TRBV5-1 with TRBJ1-3; 9 bases match TRBD1. Losses at the gene ends were 2 bases for V and 0 bases for J; bases not matched to a gene: 3. Germline V CDR1 and CDR2: SGHRS, YFSETQ. The CDR3 sequence is 16 residues long. The entire variable domain, with the rest obtained from reference TRBV5-1 and TRBJ1-3, is as follows: KAGVTQTPRYLIKTRGQQVTLSCSPISGHRSVSWYQQTPGQGLQFLFEYFSETQRNKGNFPGRFSGRQFSNSRSEMNVSTLELGDSALYLCASSLSDRGSGNTIYFGEGSWLTVV.

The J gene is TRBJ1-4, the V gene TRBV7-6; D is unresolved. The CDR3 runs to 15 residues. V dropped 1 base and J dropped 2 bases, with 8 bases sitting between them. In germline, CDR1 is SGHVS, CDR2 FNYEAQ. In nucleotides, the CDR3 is TGTGCCAGCAGCTTAGAACCCGGGACTAATGAAAAACTGTTTTTT. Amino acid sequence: CASSLEPGTNEKLFF.

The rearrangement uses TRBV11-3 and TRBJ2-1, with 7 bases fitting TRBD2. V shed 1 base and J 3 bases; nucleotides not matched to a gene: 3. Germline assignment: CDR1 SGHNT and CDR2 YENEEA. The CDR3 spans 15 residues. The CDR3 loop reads CASSLVGGDYNEQFF. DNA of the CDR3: TGTGCCAGCAGCTTAGTGGGAGGGGACTACAATGAGCAGTTCTTC.

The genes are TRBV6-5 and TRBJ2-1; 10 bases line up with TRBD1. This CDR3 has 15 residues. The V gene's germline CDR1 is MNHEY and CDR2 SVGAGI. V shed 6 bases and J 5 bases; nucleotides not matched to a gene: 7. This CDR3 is CASRQTGTGDNEQFF. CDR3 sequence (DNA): TGTGCCAGCAGGCAAACCGGGACAGGGGACAATGAGCAGTTCTTC.

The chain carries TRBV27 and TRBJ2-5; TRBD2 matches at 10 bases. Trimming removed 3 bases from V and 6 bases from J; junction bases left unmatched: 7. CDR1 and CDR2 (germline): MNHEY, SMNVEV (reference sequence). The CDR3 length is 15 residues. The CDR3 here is CASSFGAGGPKTQYF. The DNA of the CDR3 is TGTGCCAGCAGTTTCGGAGCGGGAGGGCCGAAGACCCAGTACTTC.

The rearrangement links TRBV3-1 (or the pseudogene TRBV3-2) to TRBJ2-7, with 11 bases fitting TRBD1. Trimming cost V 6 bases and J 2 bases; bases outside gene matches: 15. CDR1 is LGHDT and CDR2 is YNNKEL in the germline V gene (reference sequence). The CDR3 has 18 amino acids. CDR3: CASSPRTGGALGAYEQYF. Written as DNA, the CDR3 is TGTGCCAGCAGTCCCAGGACAGGGGGCGCTTTAGGAGCCTACGAGCAGTACTTC.

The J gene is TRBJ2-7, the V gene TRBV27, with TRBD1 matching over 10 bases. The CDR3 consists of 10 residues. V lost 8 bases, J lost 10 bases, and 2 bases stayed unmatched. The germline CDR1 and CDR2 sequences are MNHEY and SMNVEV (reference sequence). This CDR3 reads CASGTGAQYF. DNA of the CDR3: TGTGCCAGCGGGACAGGGGCCCAGTACTTC.

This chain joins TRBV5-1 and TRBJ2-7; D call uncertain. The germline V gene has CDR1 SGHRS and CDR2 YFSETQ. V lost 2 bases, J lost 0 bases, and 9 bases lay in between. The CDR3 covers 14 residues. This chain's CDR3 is CASSFDHNSYEQYF. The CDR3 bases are TGCGCCAGCAGCTTCGACCACAACTCCTACGAGCAGTACTTC.

The CDR3 DNA is TGTGCCAGCAGTAGCGATACCCGGAACACTGAAGCTTTCTTT. It translates to CASSSDTRNTEAFF. The V call is TRBV25-1, the J call TRBJ1-1; no clear D gene. Trimming cost V 5 bases and J 1 base, with 11 bases left between them. This CDR3 has 14 amino acids. Germline V gene data show CDR1 as MGHDK and CDR2 as SYGVNS.

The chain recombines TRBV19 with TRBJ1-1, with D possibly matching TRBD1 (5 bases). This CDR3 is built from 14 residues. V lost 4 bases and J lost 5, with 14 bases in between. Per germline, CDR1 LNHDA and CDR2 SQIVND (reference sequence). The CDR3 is CASSRVQVSTEAFF. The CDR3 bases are TGTGCCAGTAGTAGGGTACAGGTATCGACTGAAGCTTTCTTT.

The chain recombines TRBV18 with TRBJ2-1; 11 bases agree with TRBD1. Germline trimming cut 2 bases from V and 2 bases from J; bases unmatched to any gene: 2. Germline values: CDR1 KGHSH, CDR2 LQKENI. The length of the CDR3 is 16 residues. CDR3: CASSPTGQGAYNEQFF. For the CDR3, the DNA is TGTGCCAGCTCACCAACGGGACAGGGGGCCTACAATGAGCAGTTCTTC.